This T cell receptor (beta chain) was recorded in a study of blood T cell repertoires in COVID-19. The table came from immunoSEQ multiplex PCR; TCRdb's copy has only in-frame clones and leaves some out. Of about 100,000 clones listed, approximately 86% were seen once; the top ten hold 4.5% to 6.5%. J lost 5 bases, V lost 1 base, and 9 bases had no gene match. The CDR3 is 16 amino acids. In germline, CDR1 is SGDLS, CDR2 YYNGEE. This clone was counted between two and nine times. The V call is TRBV9, the J call TRBJ2-5; 9 positions agree with TRBD1. This receptor was obtained from a human donor in a cohort sampled during active COVID-19. The source material was peripheral blood. The CDR3 sequence: CASSVITGGGGETQYF. In DNA, the CDR3 is TGTGCCAGCAGCGTAATAACAGGGGGCGGAGGGGAGACCCAGTACTTC.